The following is a TCR beta chain sequence with its context. No antigen is known for it. This sample was included in a study of cytomegalovirus exposure and HLA in healthy donors. As for the study in general: From HLA-typed donors, an early data release held around 80 million unique TCRs. Overall study results and limits: Donors belonging to an Asian-associated ancestry cluster reportedly showed fewer N-insertions in productive TCRs than the roughly 680-donor mean, according to what a later analysis found. TCR beta sequences reportedly predicted the HLA-A and HLA-B alleles of most subjects accurately.

This CDR3 is 16 amino acids long. V lost 7 bases to trimming and J lost 2 bases, with 20 bases between them. Germline V gene sequence: CDR1 SEHNR, CDR2 FQNEAQ (reference sequence). A multiplex PCR was run with 60 Vbeta primers and 13 Jbeta primers. Authors' processing steps: Unique TCR beta chains numbered approximately 80 million in a later analysis, with roughly 10 million shared. Using immunoSEQ multiplex PCR, the repertoire was profiled, and TCRdb retains in-frame clones only, with some absent. Clonal size and the V and J genes are those of that table, whereas D and trimming came from the DNA. Seen here are around 200,000 clones, around 86% observed once, and the top ten hold 0.7% to 0.95%.

Sequenced material: PBMCs. This clonotype was sampled from a woman between 18 and 30 years old in good health and CMV-seronegative. V is TRBV7-9 and J is TRBJ1-2; D is perhaps TRBD1 (5 bases). The CDR3 spells CASTTRGREANYGYTF. The CDR3 coding sequence is TGTGCCAGCACCACGCGGGGCAGGGAGGCAAACTATGGCTACACCTTC. The whole variable domain, filled in from reference TRBV7-9 and TRBJ1-2, reads DTGVSQNPRHKITKRGQNVTFRCDPISEHNRLYWYRQTLGQGPEFLTYFQNEAQLEKSRLLSDRFSAERPKGSFSTLEIQRTEQGDSAMYLCASTTRGREANYGYTFGSGTRLTVV.